Below, 6 T cell receptor beta chains from the same sample are listed, as sequenced in a study of TIL therapy for anti-PD-1-resistant metastatic lung cancer. The libraries were made with immunoSEQ v3. TCRdb's table, derived via immunoSEQ multiplex PCR, lists solely in-frame clones and lacks some. The sample carries about 20,000 clones, 83% recorded once. Time point given: pre-treatment sample, taken before nivolumab and TIL therapy. The starting material was blood, obtained at baseline. The receptor set was obtained from a person between 30 and 80 years old with non-small cell lung cancer.

This clone has just one count. The chain recombines TRBV28 with TRBJ1-2; D uncertain. CDR1 and CDR2 from the germline V gene are MDHEN and SYDVKM. This CDR3 region has 15 residues. V lost 2 bases and J 2 bases, leaving 12 bases between the germline ends. CDR3 residues: CASSLVVRPNYGYTF. DNA for the CDR3: TGTGCCAGCAGTTTAGTAGTACGGCCCAACTATGGCTACACCTTC.

V and J are TRBV6-7 and TRBJ2-2, with no clear D. TRBV6-7 belongs to the ORF category, with a function that is uncertain. This CDR3 contains 12 residues. Trimming stripped 4 bases from V and 7 bases from J, with 7 bases between. CDR3 region: CASSFFGGELFF. The CDR3 bases are TGTGCCAGCAGTTTCTTCGGCGGGGAGCTGTTTTTT.

The V call is TRBV7-2, the J call TRBJ1-2; TRBD1 agrees at 8 bases. J was trimmed by 2 bases and V by 1 base; bases with no gene match: 0. The CDR3 runs 14 residues. Germline V gene sequence: CDR1 SGHTA, CDR2 FQGNSA. In DNA form, the CDR3 reads TGTGCCAGCAGCTTAGGACAGGGGAACTATGGCTACACCTTC. Its translation: CASSLGQGNYGYTF.

This clone has just a few counts. The chain recombines TRBV19 with TRBJ1-2; D call uncertain. Trimming removed 0 bases at V and 9 bases at J, with 14 bases between. The CDR3 runs to 14 residues. Per the germline V gene, CDR1 is LNHDA and CDR2 is SQIVND (reference sequence). CDR3: CASSIDGRSQSYTF. The CDR3 DNA follows: TGTGCCAGTAGTATAGATGGTCGGAGTCAAAGCTACACCTTC.

This rearrangement joins TRBV11-2 to TRBJ2-1; TRBD2 matches 10 bases. CDR1 and CDR2 (germline): SGHAT, FQNNGV. CDR3 length: 15 residues. V was pared by 4 bases and J by 8 bases, with 8 bases of the junction left unmatched. The chain's CDR3 is CASSSKREGGYEQFF. The CDR3, as DNA: TGTGCCAGCAGCTCCAAGCGGGAGGGGGGATATGAGCAGTTCTTC. Supplemented by reference TRBV11-2 and TRBJ2-1, the full variable domain reads EAGVAQSPRYKIIEKRQSVAFWCNPISGHATLYWYQQILGQGPKLLIQFQNNGVVDDSQLPKDRFSAERLKGVDSTLKIQPAKLEDSAVYLCASSSKREGGYEQFFGPGTRLTVL.

The rearrangement links TRBV7-9 to TRBJ2-5, with 7 bases matching TRBD1. V trimming: 6 bases; J trimming: 4 bases; junction bases outside the gene matches: 5. The CDR3 contains 13 residues. CDR1 SEHNR and CDR2 FQNEAQ come from the germline V gene (reference sequence). This CDR3 reads CASRTSGGETQYF. As DNA, the CDR3 is TGTGCCAGCAGAACCTCAGGGGGAGAGACCCAGTACTTC.